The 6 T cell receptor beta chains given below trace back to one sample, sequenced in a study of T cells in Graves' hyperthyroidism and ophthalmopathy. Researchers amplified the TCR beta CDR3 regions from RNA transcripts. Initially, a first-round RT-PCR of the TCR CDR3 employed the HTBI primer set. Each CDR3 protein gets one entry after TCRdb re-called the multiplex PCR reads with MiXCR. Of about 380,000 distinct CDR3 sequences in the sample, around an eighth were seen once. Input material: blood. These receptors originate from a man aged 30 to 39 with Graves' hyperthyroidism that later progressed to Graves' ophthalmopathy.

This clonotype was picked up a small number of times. The CDR3: CASSYRRPANEKLFF. The CDR3 nucleotides read TGTGCCAGCAGTTACAGGAGGCCAGCTAATGAAAAACTGTTTTTT. This rearrangement joins TRBV28 to TRBJ1-4, with D possibly matching TRBD1 (5 bases). This CDR3 contains 15 residues. The V and J ends lost 4 bases and 3 bases respectively, with 12 bases between them. In germline, CDR1 is MDHEN, CDR2 SYDVKM. Complete variable domain (other parts from reference TRBV28 and TRBJ1-4): DVKVTQSSRYLVKRTGEKVFLECVQDMDHENMFWYRQDPGLGLRLIYFSYDVKMKEKGDIPEGYSVSREKKERFSLILESASTNQTSMYLCASSYRRPANEKLFFGSGTQLSVL.

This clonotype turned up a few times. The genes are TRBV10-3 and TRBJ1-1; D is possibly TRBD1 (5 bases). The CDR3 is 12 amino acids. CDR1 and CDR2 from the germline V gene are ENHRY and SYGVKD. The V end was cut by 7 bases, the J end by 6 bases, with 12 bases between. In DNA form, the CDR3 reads TGTGCCATCACACCCGGGGGGGCTGAAGCTTTCTTT. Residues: CAITPGGAEAFF.

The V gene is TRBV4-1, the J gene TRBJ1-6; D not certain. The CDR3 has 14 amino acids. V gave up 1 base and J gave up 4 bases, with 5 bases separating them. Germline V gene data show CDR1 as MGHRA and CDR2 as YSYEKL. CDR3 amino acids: CASSQGEYNSPLHF. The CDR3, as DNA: TGCGCCAGCAGCCAAGGGGAATATAATTCACCCCTCCACTTT.

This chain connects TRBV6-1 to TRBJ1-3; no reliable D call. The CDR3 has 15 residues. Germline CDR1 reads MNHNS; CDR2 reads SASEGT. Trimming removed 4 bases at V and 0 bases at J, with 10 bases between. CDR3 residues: CASSGSISSGNTIYF. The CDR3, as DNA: TGTGCCAGCAGTGGATCGATAAGCTCTGGAAACACCATATATTTT.

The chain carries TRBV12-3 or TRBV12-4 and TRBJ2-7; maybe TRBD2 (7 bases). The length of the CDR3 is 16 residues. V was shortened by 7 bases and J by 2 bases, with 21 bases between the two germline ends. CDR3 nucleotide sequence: TGTGCCAGCACTGAGGTTAGGGGGGGACGGACCTACGAGCAGTACTTC. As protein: CASTEVRGGRTYEQYF.

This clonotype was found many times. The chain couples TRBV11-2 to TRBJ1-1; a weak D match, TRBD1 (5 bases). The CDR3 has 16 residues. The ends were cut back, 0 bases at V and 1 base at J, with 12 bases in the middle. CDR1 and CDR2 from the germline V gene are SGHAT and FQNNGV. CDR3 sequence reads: CASSLDYLGGNTEAFF. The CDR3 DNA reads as TGTGCCAGCAGCTTAGACTACTTGGGGGGGAACACTGAAGCTTTCTTT.